A single sample gave rise to the 24 T cell receptor beta chains below, sequenced in a study of cytomegalovirus exposure and HLA in healthy donors. The PCR used 60 Vbeta and 13 Jbeta primers. Libraries were prepared by immunoSEQ multiplex PCR; TCRdb keeps only in-frame clonotypes and omits some of them. The data show approximately 90,000 clones, with 76% seen just once and approximately 1.4% held by the top ten. Sequenced input: PBMCs. Receptors originate from a male donor in good health and CMV-seronegative.

V gene TRBV7-3 combines with J gene TRBJ2-2; 11 nucleotides agree with TRBD1. With 5 bases clipped from V and 0 bases from J, the junction kept 5 bases outside the gene matches. In germline, CDR1 is SGHTA, CDR2 FQGTGA. This CDR3 is 17 amino acids long. The CDR3 nucleotides are TGTGCCAGCAGCAAGATGGGACAGGGGGCGAACACCGGGGAGCTGTTTTTT. Protein: CASSKMGQGANTGELFF.

The J gene is TRBJ2-5, the V gene TRBV11-2; TRBD1 matches 8 bases. Near its end, the DNA agrees better with TRBJ2-7, so the J call may be wrong. The V gene's germline CDR1 is SGHAT and CDR2 FQNNGV. The CDR3 length is 15 residues. The CDR3 spells CASSLWGQVAYEQYF. The CDR3 bases are TGTGCCAGCAGCTTATGGGGACAGGTGGCCTACGAGCAGTACTTC.

Comments on this clone: At the DNA level, this CDR3 is encoded by other sequences in the same sample as well. This chain uses TRBV19 with TRBJ2-6, with TRBD1 identical over 7 bases. The germline gives CDR1 LNHDA, CDR2 SQIVND (reference sequence). CDR3 length: 14 residues. V lost 5 bases, J lost 4 bases, and 2 bases stayed unmatched. The CDR3 reads CASSDRAGANVLTF. The CDR3 coding sequence is TGTGCCAGTAGTGACAGGGCCGGGGCCAACGTCCTGACTTTC.

This rearrangement joins TRBV5-6 to TRBJ1-6; D is ambiguous. V was pared by 3 bases and J by 7 bases, with 17 bases between. CDR1 SGHDT and CDR2 YYEEEE come from the germline V gene. CDR3 size: 16 residues. The DNA of the CDR3 is TGTGCCAGCAGCTCGGGTACGGGGATGAGGAATTCACCCCTCCACTTT. Translated: CASSSGTGMRNSPLHF.

This chain joins TRBV5-5 and TRBJ1-3; D is perhaps TRBD1 (5 bases). The V and J ends lost 0 bases and 1 base respectively, with 11 bases between them. The CDR3 covers 16 residues. The germline CDR1 and CDR2 sequences are SGHKS and YYEKEE (reference sequence). The CDR3 nucleotides are TGTGCCAGCAGCTTGGAGGGGCGCCTTTCTGGAAACACCATATATTTT. This sequence encodes CASSLEGRLSGNTIYF.

This chain joins TRBV29-1 and TRBJ1-1; a possible D gene is TRBD1 (6 bases). The CDR3 totals 13 residues. Trimming left V 7 bases short and J 4 bases short, with 16 bases between. Germline V gene sequence: CDR1 SQVTM, CDR2 ANQGSEA. CDR3 sequence: CSGGGGMGTEAFF. CDR3 DNA: TGCAGCGGGGGAGGGGGAATGGGCACTGAAGCTTTCTTT. Combining the CDR3 with reference TRBV29-1 and TRBJ1-1 gives the whole variable domain SAVISQKPSRDICQRGTSLTIQCQVDSQVTMMFWYRQQPGQSLTLIATANQGSEATYESGFVIDKFPISRPNLTFSTLTVSNMSPEDSSIYLCSGGGGMGTEAFFGQGTRLTVV.

The V call is TRBV2, the J call TRBJ1-4, with 7 bases identical to TRBD1. Germline assignment: CDR1 SNHLY and CDR2 FYNNEI. The CDR3 runs to 14 residues. J was trimmed by 8 bases and V by 5 bases; bases with no gene match: 8. The CDR3 DNA reads as TGTGCCAGCAGTCGACAGGGAAAGGGCGAAAAACTGTTTTTT. Translated: CASSRQGKGEKLFF.

The chain has TRBV2 and TRBJ1-1; TRBD1 is a possible D gene (6 bases). This CDR3 spans 14 amino acids. In germline, CDR1 is SNHLY, CDR2 FYNNEI. The ends were cut back, 7 bases at V and 5 bases at J, with 17 bases in the middle. The CDR3 reads CASITGRVGTEAFF. CDR3 DNA sequence: TGTGCCAGCATCACAGGGAGAGTGGGAACTGAAGCTTTCTTT.

The chain is built from TRBV6-6 and TRBJ1-2, with 8 bases that match TRBD1. CDR3 length: 16 residues. V lost 4 bases and J lost 4; bases outside the gene matches: 11. Germline CDR1 and CDR2: MNHNY and SVGAGI (reference sequence). CDR3 nucleotide sequence: TGTGCCAGCAGTTTCCCAAGGACAGGGACATTCTATGGCTACACCTTC. It specifies CASSFPRTGTFYGYTF.

Turning to this clone: The germline gene is not matched at one end of the junction; a read error may be the cause. The rearrangement joins TRBV28 to TRBJ2-1; TRBD2 matches 14 bases. Per the germline V gene, CDR1 is MDHEN and CDR2 is SYDVKM. The CDR3 sequence is 13 residues long. As DNA, the CDR3 is TGTGCCGGACGAGGGACTAGCGGGGGTATGCCGGTCTTC. It encodes CAGRGTSGGMPVF.

The rearrangement links TRBV28 to TRBJ1-6; 10 nucleotides align to TRBD1. The germline gives CDR1 MDHEN, CDR2 SYDVKM. There are 15 residues in the CDR3. The V gene end was trimmed by 5 bases and the J gene end by 7 bases; junction bases not matched to a gene: 5. The CDR3 DNA follows: TGTGCCAGCAGTCCGAGACAGGGGGCGAATTCACCCCTCCACTTT. It specifies CASSPRQGANSPLHF.

The chain carries TRBV4-3 and TRBJ1-2; D is ambiguous. In germline, CDR1 is LGHNA, CDR2 YSLEER. The CDR3 totals 15 residues. V was clipped by 0 bases and J by 4 bases, with 12 bases between them. In DNA form, the CDR3 reads TGCGCCAGCAGCCAAGAACTTCCAGGAACCTATGGCTACACCTTC. It codes for CASSQELPGTYGYTF.

The V gene is TRBV10-3, the J gene TRBJ2-5, with a possible D match to TRBD2 (6 bases). The J call is uncertain, as TRBJ2-7 better fits the DNA end. Germline V gene data show CDR1 as ENHRY and CDR2 as SYGVKD. The CDR3 contains 17 residues. In DNA form, the CDR3 reads TGTGCCATCAGTGAGTCCCCGGGACTTGCTAGCTCCTACGAGCAGTACTTC. It translates to CAISESPGLASSYEQYF.

In its sample, this clone was seen once. The chain employs TRBV9 and TRBJ1-3, with TRBD1 as a possible D gene (6 bases). The V gene's germline CDR1 is SGDLS and CDR2 YYNGEE. Trimming pared 3 bases from V and 0 bases from J, leaving 10 bases between. CDR3 size: 15 residues. Written as DNA, the CDR3 is TGTGCCAGCAGCGGTCGGACAGCCTCTGGAAACACCATATATTTT. Translation: CASSGRTASGNTIYF. Combining the CDR3 with reference TRBV9 and TRBJ1-3 gives the whole variable domain DSGVTQTPKHLITATGQRVTLRCSPRSGDLSVYWYQQSLDQGLQFLIQYYNGEERAKGNILERFSAQQFPDLHSELNLSSLELGDSALYFCASSGRTASGNTIYFGEGSWLTVV.

V gene TRBV5-6 combines with J gene TRBJ2-7; 7 bases are shared with TRBD1. CDR1 SGHDT and CDR2 YYEEEE come from the germline V gene. This CDR3 has 16 amino acids. V shed 4 bases and J 2 bases; nucleotides not matched to a gene: 12. The CDR3 DNA reads as TGTGCCAGCAGCGTGGCGACAGGGATAACTGCCTACGAGCAGTACTTC. Translated: CASSVATGITAYEQYF.

The CDR3 region has the DNA TGTGCCAGCAGTTTCATCAAACAGGGGATGAACACCGGGGAGCTGTTTTTT. Protein: CASSFIKQGMNTGELFF. The chain combines TRBV28 with TRBJ2-2, with 7 bases matching TRBD1. The CDR3 totals 17 residues. CDR1 and CDR2 (germline): MDHEN, SYDVKM. The ends lost 3 bases at V and 1 base at J; junction bases unmatched: 8.

The chain carries TRBV6-5 and TRBJ1-3, with 9 bases aligning to TRBD1. This CDR3 region has 14 residues. Germline V gives CDR1 MNHEY, CDR2 SVGAGI. J lost 7 bases, V lost 2 bases, and 3 bases had no gene match. The CDR3, as DNA: TGTGCCAGCAGTTACGCGGGACAGGGCAACACCATATATTTT. Its protein is CASSYAGQGNTIYF.

The chain's CDR3 is CASSLEESTEAFF. For the CDR3, the DNA is TGTGCCAGCAGCTTGGAGGAGAGCACTGAAGCTTTCTTT. The V and J genes are TRBV5-5 and TRBJ1-1; no clear D gene. Trimming removed 0 bases at V and 4 bases at J, with 7 bases between. The CDR3 length is 13 residues. Germline assignment: CDR1 SGHKS and CDR2 YYEKEE (reference sequence). The full variable domain, rest sourced from reference TRBV5-5 and TRBJ1-1, is DAGVTQSPTHLIKTRGQQVTLRCSPISGHKSVSWYQQVLGQGPQFIFQYYEKEERGRGNFPDRFSARQFPNYSSELNVNALLLGDSALYLCASSLEESTEAFFGQGTRLTVV.

In this sample, this clone turned up a few times. The chain links TRBV5-4 to TRBJ1-1; perhaps TRBD1 as D (6 bases). V was clipped by 4 bases and J by 1 base, with 11 bases between them. This CDR3 has 14 amino acids. Germline values: CDR1 SGHNT, CDR2 YYREEE (reference sequence). CDR3 sequence (DNA): TGTGCCAGCAGCAACGGACAGAGGAACACTGAAGCTTTCTTT. Translation gives CASSNGQRNTEAFF.

This clone was counted between two and nine times. CDR3 sequence reads: CASSWEGRQTEAFF. The CDR3 region has the DNA TGTGCCAGCAGCTGGGAAGGAAGACAGACTGAAGCTTTCTTT. The chain recombines TRBV11-2 with TRBJ1-1; TRBD1 is a possible D gene (5 bases). Trimming pared 4 bases from V and 5 bases from J, leaving 14 bases between. The CDR3 spans 14 residues. Germline V gene lookup returns CDR1 SGHAT and CDR2 FQNNGV.

Sample share makes this clone medium-sized. The chain links TRBV7-7 to TRBJ2-2, with TRBD2 identical over 7 bases. The CDR3 spans 16 residues. Germline V lookup: CDR1 SSHAT, CDR2 FNYEAQ (reference sequence). The CDR3 DNA reads as TGTGCTAGCTCAATAGGGAGGGTGATTAACACCGGGGAGCTGTTTTTT. Its protein product is CASSIGRVINTGELFF.

The chain is built from TRBV7-2 and TRBJ1-2; 10 positions match TRBD1. The V and J ends lost 5 bases and 8 bases, in that order; junction bases with no gene match: 11. The germline V gene has CDR1 SGHTA and CDR2 FQGNSA. This CDR3 has 15 residues. CDR3 sequence (DNA): TGTGCCAGCAGCACGACCGGGACAGGGGTTCGAGGCTACACCTTC. Translated, it gives CASSTTGTGVRGYTF.

This chain uses TRBV5-6 with TRBJ1-2, with TRBD1 identical over 9 bases. The germline V gene encodes CDR1 SGHDT and CDR2 YYEEEE. The CDR3 has 14 residues. Trimming cost V 2 bases and J 5 bases; bases outside gene matches: 4. In DNA form, the CDR3 reads TGTGCCAGCAGCTTCTCGGGACAGGGTTATGGCTACACCTTC. Translation: CASSFSGQGYGYTF.

The chain recombines TRBV25-1 with TRBJ2-3; tentatively, D is TRBD1 (5 bases). The V and J ends lost 1 base and 0 bases respectively, with 11 bases between them. The CDR3 runs 16 residues. Germline V gives CDR1 MGHDK, CDR2 SYGVNS. The CDR3 DNA follows: TGTGCCAGCAGTGAATTGGTAGGGGTTAGCACAGATACGCAGTATTTT. This encodes CASSELVGVSTDTQYF.